This T cell receptor (beta chain) was profiled in a study of graft-versus-host responses after intestinal transplantation. V dropped 5 bases and J dropped 8 bases, with 18 bases sitting between them. The CDR3 has 14 residues. The germline V gene has CDR1 SEHNR and CDR2 FQNEAQ (reference sequence). Sequenced by immunoSEQ multiplex PCR; TCRdb stores in-frame clones only, minus some. The sample has 75,000 to 100,000 clones, 91% seen once. Comment on this clone: As yet, its antigen is unknown.

The chain has TRBV7-9 and TRBJ1-2, with D hard to call. Material: unstimulated CD4+ T cells sorted from spleen or lymph node cells, obtained before transplant. The TCR sequence derives from a human donor who was the organ donor for an intestinal transplant. The CDR3 sequence: CASSLPGSPAGYTF. As DNA, the CDR3 is TGTGCCAGCAGCCTACCCGGGTCCCCCGCGGGCTACACCTTC.